The T cell receptor beta chain under discussion was sequenced for a study of T cell responses to AZD1222 COVID-19 vaccine. Background on the study: Second-dose schedules of about 4 or about 12 weeks were combined.

Profiled with immunoSEQ multiplex PCR; TCRdb holds only in-frame clones, not every one. The sample consists of roughly 130,000 clones, roughly 90% of them appearing once. In this sample, this clone turned up once. Its cognate antigen is unknown. V was clipped by 5 bases and J by 10 bases, with 16 bases between them. The CDR3 loop spans 13 amino acids. Germline CDR1 reads SGHVS; CDR2 reads FQNEAQ. The study's findings and limits: Spike as a whole was targeted by vaccine-associated CD4 TCRs, dominant at 160-218 and 743-854. Repertoires were obtained only post-peak T cell response.

The sequenced sample was peripheral blood, obtained on day 0 of AZD1222 vaccination. V is TRBV7-8 and J is TRBJ2-3, with D hard to call. This receptor was identified in an adult in good health. For the CDR3, the DNA is TGTGCCAGCAGCCCCCTTCTCCCGGTAGCGCAGTATTTT. The encoded protein is CASSPLLPVAQYF.